The 26 T cell receptor beta chains listed next were all sequenced from one sample in a study of cytomegalovirus exposure and HLA in healthy donors listed by TCRdb under 2017. The library was obtained by the immunoSEQ multiplex PCR assay. TCRdb mirrors the immuneACCESS table, restricted to in-frame sequences. Some clones are absent from its copies; in checked studies, under half trace to an unresolved V gene, and the reason for the others is unknown. Here the sample has tens of thousands of clones; over 85% occur a single time. Together, the top ten hold 5.8% of the sample. Input material: PBMCs. These TCRs come from a woman under 30 in good health and CMV-seronegative.

V and J are TRBV7-8 and TRBJ2-1, with D possibly TRBD2 on 5 matching bases. Germline V gene lookup returns CDR1 SGHVS and CDR2 FQNEAQ. V shed 5 bases and J shed 1 base, with 15 bases lying between them. The CDR3 spans 16 residues. The CDR3 DNA sequence: TGTGCCAGCAGCCTTCTGGGAGCGGTGTCCTACAATGAGCAGTTCTTC. Residues: CASSLLGAVSYNEQFF. The entire variable domain, with the rest obtained from reference TRBV7-8 and TRBJ2-1, is as follows: GAGVSQSPRYKVAKRGQDVALRCDPISGHVSLFWYQQALGQGPEFLTYFQNEAQLDKSGLPSDRFFAERPEGSVSTLKIQRTQQEDSAVYLCASSLLGAVSYNEQFFGPGTRLTVL.

This clone was seen only a few times. The rearrangement links TRBV27 to TRBJ2-2; the D gene is possibly TRBD1 (6 bases). The CDR3 is made up of 13 amino acids. The V end was cut by 2 bases, the J end by 6 bases, with 7 bases between. CDR1 is MNHEY, CDR2 SMNVEV, per germline (reference sequence). Written as DNA, the CDR3 is TGTGCCAGCAGTTTAAGGACAGCCGGGGAGCTGTTTTTT. Protein product: CASSLRTAGELFF.

The V and J genes are TRBV4-3 and TRBJ2-3; perhaps TRBD1 as D (5 bases). Germline loops: CDR1 LGHNA, CDR2 YSLEER. Trimming pared 0 bases from V and 2 bases from J, leaving 12 bases between. The CDR3 runs to 16 residues. CDR3 sequence (DNA): TGCGCCAGCAGCCAAGACGGGCAGGGAACCACAGATACGCAGTATTTT. As protein: CASSQDGQGTTDTQYF.

The CDR3 coding sequence is TGTGCCAGCAGCAAAGAACAGGTTCTCAATGGCTACACCTTC. Translating it yields CASSKEQVLNGYTF. The chain carries TRBV21-1 and TRBJ1-2; TRBD1 was called by the table and not checked on the DNA. TRBV21-1 is listed as a pseudogene. The CDR3 is made up of 14 amino acids.

The V and J genes are TRBV5-4 and TRBJ1-1, with a weak D call TRBD1 (6 bases). Germline V gene data show CDR1 as SGHNT and CDR2 as YYREEE (reference sequence). The CDR3 runs to 12 residues. Trimming took 5 bases from V and 10 from J, leaving 15 bases between them. The CDR3 DNA is TGTGCCAGCAGAACGGATAGGGGGAGAGCTTTCTTT. Translating gives CASRTDRGRAFF.

The chain has TRBV6-6 and TRBJ2-5; D gene unclear. V lost 1 base and J lost 4, with 10 bases in between. Germline CDR1 is MNHNY and CDR2 is SVGAGI (reference sequence). The CDR3 sequence is 14 residues long. Written as DNA, the CDR3 is TGTGCCAGCAGTTACTTGAGGCACGGAGAGACCCAGTACTTC. Protein sequence: CASSYLRHGETQYF.

The count of this clone is one. The chain has TRBV5-1 and TRBJ2-1, with TRBD2 matching over 7 bases. The trim removed 3 bases at V and 5 bases at J, leaving 8 bases unmatched. This CDR3 contains 15 residues. The germline gives CDR1 SGHRS, CDR2 YFSETQ. The CDR3: CASSYSRGVDNEQFF. Here the CDR3 DNA reads TGCGCCAGCAGCTATTCCCGGGGGGTCGACAATGAGCAGTTCTTC.

The chain links TRBV7-2 to TRBJ1-4, with 8 bases matching TRBD1. V was clipped by 6 bases and J by 5 bases; unmatched bases: 8. The CDR3 has 15 amino acids. Per germline, CDR1 SGHTA and CDR2 FQGNSA. Written as DNA, the CDR3 is TGTGCCAGCAGTGCGACAGGGGTACTAAATGAAAAACTGTTTTTT. It codes for CASSATGVLNEKLFF.

V and J are TRBV27 and TRBJ1-2, with a tentative D call TRBD1 (5 bases). The ends were cut back, 7 bases at V and 3 bases at J, with 12 bases in the middle. This CDR3 is 13 amino acids long. From germline, CDR1 is MNHEY and CDR2 SMNVEV (reference sequence). CDR3 sequence reads: CASKGRADYGYTF. For the CDR3, the DNA is TGTGCCAGCAAGGGCAGGGCTGACTATGGCTACACCTTC.

The CDR3 spells CASTEGGGNTDTQYF. DNA of the CDR3: TGTGCCAGCACCGAGGGGGGGGGAAACACAGATACGCAGTATTTT. The rearrangement links TRBV6-1 to TRBJ2-3, with D possibly being TRBD2 (7 bases). Germline V lookup: CDR1 MNHNS, CDR2 SASEGT. The CDR3 consists of 15 residues. Trimming pared 7 bases from V and 2 bases from J, leaving 16 bases between.

This chain connects TRBV29-1 to TRBJ1-1, with a possible D match to TRBD1 (5 bases). V lost 7 bases and J lost 7, with 16 bases in between. From germline, CDR1 is SQVTM and CDR2 ANQGSEA. The CDR3 sequence is 12 residues long. The CDR3 coding sequence is TGCAGCGGGGGTCCAGCAGGGATTGAAGCTTTCTTT. It is translated as CSGGPAGIEAFF.

The CDR3 sequence is CASSPIRLAGKQETQYF. For the CDR3, the DNA is TGTGCCAGCAGTCCAATCCGACTAGCGGGAAAGCAAGAGACCCAGTACTTC. The V gene is TRBV27, the J gene TRBJ2-5; 11 bases are shared with TRBD2. V shed 5 bases, J shed 2 bases, and the junction held 10 bases outside the gene matches. Germline lookup yields CDR1 MNHEY and CDR2 SMNVEV (reference sequence). The CDR3 contains 17 residues.

This chain uses TRBV6-1 with TRBJ1-3; D gene ambiguous. V lost 6 bases to trimming and J lost 4 bases, with 7 bases between them. There are 12 residues in the CDR3. Germline V gene sequence: CDR1 MNHNS, CDR2 SASEGT. The CDR3, as DNA: TGTGCCAGCAGCCCTGGCGGAAACACCATATATTTT. This gives the protein CASSPGGNTIYF.

The chain recombines TRBV9 with TRBJ2-7, with D possibly matching TRBD2 (6 bases). V was shortened by 3 bases and J by 1 base, with 14 bases between the two germline ends. CDR1 and CDR2 from the germline V gene are SGDLS and YYNGEE. This CDR3 contains 15 residues. The DNA for the CDR3 is TGTGCCAGCAGCGGCCCTGGAGGGTCGTCCTACGAGCAGTACTTC. It is translated as CASSGPGGSSYEQYF.

The CDR3 region is CATGQGAYTIYF. The CDR3 DNA follows: TGTGCCACCGGACAGGGGGCTTACACCATATATTTT. The genes are TRBV10-3 and TRBJ1-3; 11 bases match TRBD1. CDR1 is ENHRY, CDR2 SYGVKD, per germline. Losses at the gene ends were 10 bases for V and 8 bases for J; bases not matched to a gene: 4. CDR3 length: 12 amino acids.

The V gene is TRBV19, the J gene TRBJ2-6, with D perhaps matching TRBD1 (6 bases). CDR1 LNHDA and CDR2 SQIVND come from the germline V gene (reference sequence). The CDR3 totals 15 residues. V shed 10 bases and J shed 0 bases, with 13 bases lying between them. The CDR3 region has the DNA TGTGCCACCTCGGACAGCAGCTCTGGGGCCAACGTCCTGACTTTC. It codes for CATSDSSSGANVLTF. The variable domain in full, completed from reference TRBV19 and TRBJ2-6, reads DGGITQSPKYLFRKEGQNVTLSCEQNLNHDAMYWYRQDPGQGLRLIYYSQIVNDFQKGDIAEGYSVSREKKESFPLTVTSAQKNPTAFYLCATSDSSSGANVLTFGAGSRLTVL.

This rearrangement joins TRBV5-4 to TRBJ1-2; D might be TRBD1 (6 bases). Germline V CDR1 and CDR2: SGHNT, YYREEE (reference sequence). The length of the CDR3 is 13 residues. V lost 0 bases and J lost 8, with 11 bases in between. The CDR3 bases are TGTGCCAGCAGCTTGGCAACAGGGTTGGGCTACACCTTC. Encoded protein: CASSLATGLGYTF.

The rearrangement joins TRBV7-8 to TRBJ2-7, with D unresolved. The CDR3 extends over 15 amino acids. The V end was cut by 1 base, the J end by 0 bases, with 10 bases between. Looked up from germline, CDR1 is SGHVS and CDR2 is FQNEAQ. For the CDR3, the DNA is TGTGCCAGCAGCTTAGGAGACTTTAGCTCCTACGAGCAGTACGTC. It encodes CASSLGDFSSYEQYV.

The chain joins TRBV27 to TRBJ2-1, with 8 nucleotides matching TRBD1. With 3 bases clipped from V and 3 bases from J, the junction kept 4 bases outside the gene matches. Germline CDR1 and CDR2: MNHEY and SMNVEV (reference sequence). CDR3 length: 15 amino acids. Written as DNA, the CDR3 is TGTGCCAGCAGTTTTGGACAGGGTGGCTACAATGAGCAGTTCTTC. Translating gives CASSFGQGGYNEQFF.

The rearrangement links TRBV19 to TRBJ1-5, with unresolved D. The germline V gene has CDR1 LNHDA and CDR2 SQIVND (reference sequence). This CDR3 is built from 15 residues. V was trimmed by 3 bases and J by 0 bases, leaving 9 bases between them. The CDR3: CASSIGLYSNQPQHF. The CDR3 DNA sequence: TGTGCCAGTAGTATCGGTTTGTATAGCAATCAGCCCCAGCATTTT.

The chain combines TRBV7-3 with TRBJ2-1, with a tentative D call TRBD2 (5 bases). Per the germline V gene, CDR1 is SGHTA and CDR2 is FQGTGA. CDR3 size: 15 residues. Trimming cost V 2 bases and J 5 bases, with 13 bases left between them. DNA of the CDR3: TGTGCCAGCAGCTTACCGTCGGGGTTACACAATGAGCAGTTCTTC. Translation gives CASSLPSGLHNEQFF. Supplemented by reference TRBV7-3 and TRBJ2-1, the full variable domain reads GAGVSQTPSNKVTEKGKYVELRCDPISGHTALYWYRQSLGQGPEFLIYFQGTGAADDSGLPNDRFFAVRPEGSVSTLKIQRTERGDSAVYLCASSLPSGLHNEQFFGPGTRLTVL.

The chain is built from TRBV10-1 and TRBJ2-2; D ambiguous. V lost 3 bases and J lost 5, with 7 bases in between. This CDR3 is 13 amino acids long. CDR1 WNHNN and CDR2 SYGVQD come from the germline V gene (reference sequence). The CDR3 loop reads CASSDAKTGELFF. CDR3 sequence (DNA): TGCGCCAGCAGTGACGCTAAAACCGGGGAGCTGTTTTTT.

The rearrangement joins TRBV7-9 to TRBJ1-2, with D perhaps matching TRBD1 (5 bases). This CDR3 comprises 15 residues. The V gene's germline CDR1 is SEHNR and CDR2 FQNEAQ (reference sequence). Between the trimmed V and J ends, which lost 3 bases and 4 bases, there was a span of 15 bases. This chain's CDR3 is CASSFSQGIGYGYTF. Written as DNA, the CDR3 is TGTGCCAGCAGCTTTAGTCAGGGTATAGGCTATGGCTACACCTTC. Combining the CDR3 with reference TRBV7-9 and TRBJ1-2 gives the whole variable domain DTGVSQNPRHKITKRGQNVTFRCDPISEHNRLYWYRQTLGQGPEFLTYFQNEAQLEKSRLLSDRFSAERPKGSFSTLEIQRTEQGDSAMYLCASSFSQGIGYGYTFGSGTRLTVV.

CDR3 amino acids: CASSIGLEAFF. In DNA form, the CDR3 reads TGTGCCAGTAGTATCGGTCTGGAAGCTTTCTTT. The V gene is TRBV19, the J gene TRBJ1-1; D gene uncertain. With 3 bases removed from V and 8 bases from J, the gap between germline ends came to 7 bases. CDR1 and CDR2 from the germline V gene are LNHDA and SQIVND (reference sequence). The CDR3 extends over 11 amino acids.

The gene calls are TRBV4-1 and TRBJ2-7; 8 nucleotides align to TRBD1. In germline, CDR1 is MGHRA, CDR2 YSYEKL. The V and J ends lost 0 bases and 0 bases, in that order; junction bases with no gene match: 4. The CDR3 is made up of 16 amino acids. CDR3 sequence (DNA): TGCGCCAGCAGCCAAGAAACGACAGGGGTCTCCTACGAGCAGTACTTC. Protein sequence: CASSQETTGVSYEQYF.

CDR3 protein: CASSQSSGGYGYTF. CDR3 nucleotide sequence: TGTGCCAGCAGCCAATCGAGTGGAGGCTATGGCTACACCTTC. The gene calls are TRBV16 and TRBJ1-2; D gene ambiguous. The CDR3 runs 14 residues. Germline assignment: CDR1 KGHSY and CDR2 FQNENV. With 0 bases removed from V and 4 bases from J, the gap between germline ends came to 9 bases.